The following is a T cell receptor beta chain sequence with its context. As yet, its antigen is unknown. CDR3 length equals 16 residues. The method, 5' RACE with UMI labels, was used to prepare the TRB cDNA libraries. For each CDR3 protein, TCRdb gives one entry from its re-call of the 5' RACE reads, without DNA. This sample contains around 63,000 distinct CDR3 sequences. The data belong to a study of CXCR3-negative and CXCR3-positive naive CD8 T cells. Study results and limitations: TRB CDR3s were more hydrophobic in CXCR3-positive than in CXCR3-negative naive cells. Both of the naive subsets showed about the same high diversity, but memory CD8+ cells had much less.

The TCR sequence derives from a human donor in good health. Some clones in this sample may be carry-over from other donors' samples. V is TRBV21-1 and J is TRBJ1-1. TRBV21-1 is deemed a pseudogene. The material sequenced was naive CXCR3+ CD8+ T cells from blood. Noted subset: CD45RO-CCR7+CD27+CD95- naive CD8+ T cells expressing CXCR3 (TNR3+). CDR3 in amino acids: CASSKVVARRNTEAFF.